The 29 T cell receptor beta chains presented below share a single source sample, sequenced in a study of identical twins. TCRdb re-analysed the 5' RACE reads in MiXCR, keeping a single row per CDR3 protein. Among around 300,000 distinct CDR3 sequences listed, around 8.8% were seen once. These data were likewise used in another study, on yellow fever vaccine responses in identical twins.

Sequencing input: memory (CD45RO+) T cells sorted from blood. The receptors stem from a woman in her late teens or twenties in good health.

This clonotype came up many times. The chain is built from TRBV9 and TRBJ2-3; D is unresolved. This CDR3 region has 14 residues. The V end was cut by 0 bases, the J end by 4 bases, with 9 bases between. Germline V gene sequence: CDR1 SGDLS, CDR2 YYNGEE. CDR3 region: CASSVGLVADTQYF. CDR3 in DNA: TGTGCCAGCAGCGTAGGGCTAGTGGCAGATACGCAGTATTTT. Variable domain in full (rest from reference TRBV9 and TRBJ2-3): DSGVTQTPKHLITATGQRVTLRCSPRSGDLSVYWYQQSLDQGLQFLIQYYNGEERAKGNILERFSAQQFPDLHSELNLSSLELGDSALYFCASSVGLVADTQYFGPGTRLTVL.

This clonotype was observed many times. The gene calls are TRBV12-3 or TRBV12-4 and TRBJ2-2; tentative D call: TRBD1 (5 bases). The CDR3 loop spans 12 amino acids. V lost 6 bases, J lost 6 bases, and 8 bases lay in between. The CDR3 DNA follows: TGTGCCAGCAGGATGACAGCCGGGGAGCTGTTTTTT. This gives the protein CASRMTAGELFF.

A word on this clonotype: One base away lies a much larger clone, so this may be a sequencing read error. The chain uses TRBV2 and TRBJ2-7; TRBD2 matches at 9 bases. In germline, CDR1 is SNHLY, CDR2 FYNNEI. The length of the CDR3 is 13 residues. The V segment lost 7 bases and the J segment 3 bases; nucleotides outside the gene matches: 4. In nucleotides, the CDR3 is TGTGCCAGCACCCTAGCGGGGAACTACGAGCAGTACGTC. Residues: CASTLAGNYEQYV.

This clonotype has just a few counts. J is TRBJ2-1 and V is TRBV3-1; D gene unclear. The CDR3 loop spans 18 amino acids. Germline V gene lookup returns CDR1 LGHDT and CDR2 YNNKEL (reference sequence). With 5 bases removed from V and 4 bases from J, the gap between germline ends came to 24 bases. CDR3 nucleotides: TGTGCCAGCAGCGCAAGAAATATCGGGCCAGCGAGATACAATGAGCAGTTCTTC. It encodes CASSARNIGPARYNEQFF.

This clonotype has more than one count but fewer than ten. This chain connects TRBV28 to TRBJ2-1; D is ambiguous. CDR3 size: 14 residues. Germline-derived CDR1 and CDR2 are MDHEN and SYDVKM. V shed 7 bases and J shed 0 bases, with 10 bases lying between them. The CDR3 loop reads CASNRPSSYNEQFF. The CDR3 bases are TGTGCCAGCAACCGACCGAGCTCCTACAATGAGCAGTTCTTC.

This clonotype has more than one count but fewer than ten. The chain employs TRBV4-2 and TRBJ2-1, with 10 bases identical to TRBD2. The CDR3 is 17 residues long. V shed 0 bases and J 4 bases; nucleotides not matched to a gene: 6. CDR1 is LGHNA and CDR2 is YNFKEQ in the germline V gene. The CDR3 here is CASSQDLTSGVYNEQFF. DNA of the CDR3: TGTGCCAGCAGCCAAGATCTTACTAGCGGGGTGTACAATGAGCAGTTCTTC.

In this sample, this clonotype turned up a few times. The genes are TRBV20-1 and TRBJ2-7; TRBD2 agrees at 12 bases. The germline gives CDR1 DFQATT, CDR2 SNEGSKA (reference sequence). The CDR3 has 14 amino acids. J lost 1 base, V lost 7 bases, and 5 bases had no gene match. The CDR3 coding sequence is TGCAGTGTTAGGACTAGCGGGGATTCCTACGAGCAGTACTTC. Encoded protein: CSVRTSGDSYEQYF.

This clonotype was picked up many times. The rearrangement joins TRBV5-1 to TRBJ1-3; D remains unclear. Trimming stripped 4 bases from V and 0 bases from J, with 8 bases between. Germline V CDR1 and CDR2: SGHRS, YFSETQ. This CDR3 region has 14 residues. The CDR3 coding sequence is TGCGCCAGCAGCAAGGGTTCCTCTGGAAACACCATATATTTT. Its protein is CASSKGSSGNTIYF.

This sequence joins TRBV24-1 and TRBJ2-2; 9 positions agree with TRBD1. Germline lookup yields CDR1 KGHDR and CDR2 SFDVKD. The CDR3 is made up of 15 amino acids. V was pared by 7 bases and J by 3 bases, with 5 bases of the junction left unmatched. As DNA, the CDR3 is TGTGCCACCAGCAAGGGGGACAGGGACACCGGGGAGCTGTTTTTT. It yields the protein CATSKGDRDTGELFF.

The genes are TRBV6-1 and TRBJ2-1; possible D gene TRBD2, 6 bases. The V gene lost 3 bases and the J gene lost 12 bases, with 15 bases spanning the gap. The CDR3 is 13 residues long. Germline CDR1 is MNHNS and CDR2 is SASEGT. DNA for the CDR3: TGTGCCAGCAGTGAGGGGGGAGGATTAGGGCAGTTCTTC. This codes for CASSEGGGLGQFF.

This clonotype appeared a few times. The rearrangement uses TRBV5-5 and TRBJ2-7; D is unclear. There are 15 residues in the CDR3. The germline V and J ends were trimmed by 2 bases and 0 bases, with 12 bases remaining between them. Germline V gene data show CDR1 as SGHKS and CDR2 as YYEKEE (reference sequence). The CDR3 reads CASSFGLVSSYEQYF. The CDR3 DNA is TGTGCCAGCAGCTTCGGGTTGGTGAGCTCCTACGAGCAGTACTTC.

The table lists this clonotype with a few counts. The V and J genes are TRBV7-9 and TRBJ2-1, with D unclear. V was shortened by 1 base and J by 6 bases, with 7 bases between the two germline ends. CDR3 length: 13 residues. Per germline, CDR1 SEHNR and CDR2 FQNEAQ (reference sequence). The CDR3 spells CASSLERVNEQFF. The CDR3 DNA sequence: TGTGCCAGCAGCTTAGAAAGGGTCAATGAGCAGTTCTTC.

The sample holds many counts of this clonotype. The chain joins TRBV5-1 to TRBJ2-5; 10 bases align to TRBD2. Germline V gene sequence: CDR1 SGHRS, CDR2 YFSETQ. This CDR3 is 15 amino acids long. V lost 4 bases, J lost 4 bases, and 7 bases stayed unmatched. As DNA, the CDR3 is TGCGCCAGCAGCCCTAGCGGGAGTGGGTCAGAGACCCAGTACTTC. Its protein product is CASSPSGSGSETQYF.

This clonotype has just a few counts. This sequence joins TRBV28 and TRBJ2-7; 8 bases agree with TRBD2. There are 16 residues in the CDR3. Germline CDR1 MDHEN, CDR2 SYDVKM. The trim removed 5 bases at V and 4 bases at J, leaving 13 bases unmatched. The CDR3 DNA reads as TGTGCCAGCAGTAAACCGGGACTAGATTTAAGATACGAGCAGTACTTC. It codes for CASSKPGLDLRYEQYF.

This clonotype has ten or more counts. J is TRBJ2-7 and V is TRBV12-3 or TRBV12-4, with D uncertain. V was cut by 2 bases and J by 3 bases, with 5 bases left in between. This CDR3 contains 12 residues. CDR3 region: CASSLHRYEQYV. The DNA of the CDR3 is TGTGCCAGCAGTTTACACCGCTACGAGCAGTACGTC.

V usage is TRBV5-1 and J usage is TRBJ2-7; 13 bases map to TRBD2. Unmatched junction bases numbered 14, after V lost 0 bases and J lost 8 bases. The CDR3 contains 18 residues. Germline V gene lookup returns CDR1 SGHRS and CDR2 YFSETQ. The CDR3 DNA reads TGCGCCAGCAGCTTGGGGACTAGCGGGAGAGTGTTGTTGGAGAAGCAGTACTTC. This sequence encodes CASSLGTSGRVLLEKQYF.

The CDR3 region is CSVDGQGTDTQYF. CDR3 in DNA: TGCAGCGTTGATGGACAGGGCACAGATACGCAGTATTTT. The rearrangement joins TRBV29-1 to TRBJ2-3; the match to TRBD1 covers 7 bases. V lost 3 bases, J lost 1 base, and 1 base stayed unmatched. The CDR3 has 13 residues. Germline V gene data show CDR1 as SQVTM and CDR2 as ANQGSEA.

In its sample, this clonotype was seen many times. The chain combines TRBV10-3 with TRBJ2-3, with 9 nucleotides matching TRBD2. CDR3 size: 15 residues. V dropped 5 bases and J dropped 2; count of bases not matched to a gene: 5. In germline, CDR1 is ENHRY, CDR2 SYGVKD. The CDR3 bases are TGTGCCATCAGTCCGGGACTAGCAACCACAGATACGCAGTATTTT. This gives the protein CAISPGLATTDTQYF.

This clonotype was observed at least ten times. V and J are TRBV27 and TRBJ1-1; tentative D call: TRBD1 (5 bases). The V gene lost 0 bases and the J gene lost 6 bases, with 14 bases spanning the gap. The CDR3 length is 15 residues. The germline gives CDR1 MNHEY, CDR2 SMNVEV (reference sequence). The CDR3, as DNA: TGTGCCAGCAGTTTATCTCGGGGCCCCGGGGCTGAAGCTTTCTTT. Its protein product is CASSLSRGPGAEAFF.

A few counts support this clonotype. The chain employs TRBV18 and TRBJ1-1, with D unresolved. The ends were cut back, 0 bases at V and 4 bases at J, with 9 bases in the middle. Per germline, CDR1 KGHSH and CDR2 LQKENI. This CDR3 contains 14 residues. Here the CDR3 reads CASSPPLRATEAFF. CDR3 DNA sequence: TGTGCCAGCTCACCACCTCTAAGGGCCACTGAAGCTTTCTTT. The whole variable domain, filled in from reference TRBV18 and TRBJ1-1, reads NAGVMQNPRHLVRRRGQEARLRCSPMKGHSHVYWYRQLPEEGLKFMVYLQKENIIDESGMPKERFSAEFPKEGPSILRIQQVVRGDSAAYFCASSPPLRATEAFFGQGTRLTVV.

The rearrangement links TRBV28 to TRBJ2-5, with 14 bases aligning to TRBD2. The V and J ends lost 2 bases and 4 bases, in that order; junction bases with no gene match: 6. The CDR3 runs to 17 residues. Germline loops: CDR1 MDHEN, CDR2 SYDVKM. The CDR3 region is CASSLGGLAGGRETQYF. CDR3 nucleotides: TGTGCCAGCAGTTTAGGCGGACTAGCGGGGGGACGAGAGACCCAGTACTTC.

This clonotype occurred a few times. The chain employs TRBV15 and TRBJ1-5, with D hard to call. Germline values: CDR1 LNHNV, CDR2 YYDKDF (reference sequence). V lost 8 bases, J lost 2 bases, and 7 bases lay in between. The CDR3 contains 12 residues. CDR3 amino acids: CATGPGNQPQHF. CDR3 nucleotide sequence: TGTGCCACCGGACCCGGCAATCAGCCCCAGCATTTT.

This clonotype was observed many times. This chain connects TRBV12-3 or TRBV12-4 to TRBJ2-7, with D maybe TRBD2 (6 bases). V was pared by 2 bases and J by 4 bases, with 15 bases between. There are 15 residues in the CDR3. The CDR3 spells CASSLRRLGDYEQYF. CDR3 bases: TGTGCCAGCAGTTTAAGGAGACTAGGAGATTACGAGCAGTACTTC.

Many counts were recorded for this clonotype. The chain uses TRBV12-3 or TRBV12-4 and TRBJ2-2; D is possibly TRBD1 (5 bases). The V end was cut by 3 bases, the J end by 3 bases, with 14 bases between. The CDR3 contains 16 residues. The CDR3 DNA reads TGTGCCAGCAGTTTGGGTGGGGCGGTCGACACCGGGGAGCTGTTTTTT. Translating it yields CASSLGGAVDTGELFF.

This clonotype was counted ten times or more. The chain has TRBV15 and TRBJ2-7; D perhaps matches TRBD1 (5 bases). CDR3 size: 15 residues. V was clipped by 0 bases and J by 5 bases, with 14 bases between them. Germline lookup yields CDR1 LNHNV and CDR2 YYDKDF (reference sequence). The CDR3 here is CATSRDQGTLNEQYF. In DNA form, the CDR3 reads TGTGCCACCAGCAGAGACCAGGGAACCCTAAACGAGCAGTACTTC.

The sample holds a few counts of this clonotype. The chain has TRBV20-1 and TRBJ1-6; D uncertain. This CDR3 has 13 amino acids. Germline assignment: CDR1 DFQATT and CDR2 SNEGSKA (reference sequence). Between the trimmed V and J ends, which lost 6 bases and 6 bases, there was a span of 12 bases. The CDR3 here is CSANKSPNSPLHF. DNA for the CDR3: TGCAGTGCCAATAAGTCCCCTAATTCACCCCTCCACTTT.

This clonotype has ten or more counts. The chain carries TRBV5-1 and TRBJ2-7; possible D gene TRBD2, 5 bases. This CDR3 has 14 residues. V was shortened by 0 bases and J by 3 bases, with 10 bases between the two germline ends. Germline CDR1 is SGHRS and CDR2 is YFSETQ. CDR3 DNA: TGCGCCAGCAGCTTGGCGGGATTCGACTACGAGCAGTACTTC. This codes for CASSLAGFDYEQYF.

This clonotype was seen many times. The chain carries TRBV5-1 and TRBJ2-6; 12 positions agree with TRBD2. This CDR3 has 19 amino acids. CDR1 and CDR2 from the germline V gene are SGHRS and YFSETQ. J was trimmed by 0 bases and V by 0 bases; bases with no gene match: 4. For the CDR3, the DNA is TGCGCCAGCAGCTTGGAGGGACTAGCGGGCCTCTCTGGGGCCAACGTCCTGACTTTC. Translated, it gives CASSLEGLAGLSGANVLTF.

In its sample, this clonotype was seen a few times. This sequence joins TRBV2 and TRBJ1-4; no clear D. CDR1 is SNHLY and CDR2 is FYNNEI in the germline V gene. V was pared by 5 bases and J by 8 bases, with 6 bases between. The CDR3 runs to 11 residues. The CDR3 region has the DNA TGTGCCAGCAGTTACAACGAAAAACTGTTTTTT. Translating it yields CASSYNEKLFF.